This passage covers 29 T cell receptor beta chains from one sample sequenced in a study of T cells in women clearing cervical HPV infection (dated by TCRdb to the late 2010s). The library relied on the immunoSEQ multiplex PCR assay. TCRdb re-hosts the immuneACCESS table, in-frame sequences only. Its copies lack some clones; in the studies checked, an unresolved V gene accounts for under half of them, and the cause for the rest is not known. The table of this sample itemizes about 26,000 clones. 11% of the sample is in the top ten clones. The sequencing sample was made of blood buffy coat. The receptors stem from a woman between 18 and 69 years old with a cervical HPV16 infection that either progressed to CIN3+ or cleared (not recorded which).

This CDR3 reads CASRTGSSNQPQYF. The part of the CDR3 DNA that was read is TGTGCCAGTAGGACAGGTTCTAGCAATCAGCCG. The chain carries TRBV19 and TRBJ2-3; the D gene is possibly TRBD1 (6 bases). From the germline J gene comes the end of the CDR3, since the read stops 3 residues before it. Germline CDR1 and CDR2: LNHDA and SQIVND (reference sequence). CDR3 length: 14 residues. The whole variable domain, filled in from reference TRBV19 and TRBJ2-3, reads DGGITQSPKYLFRKEGQNVTLSCEQNLNHDAMYWYRQDPGQGLRLIYYSQIVNDFQKGDIAEGYSVSREKKESFPLTVTSAQKNPTAFYLCASRTGSSNQPQYFGPGTRLTVL.

A note on this clone: The missing CDR3 end, 3 residues past where the read stops, is filled in from the germline J gene. This sequence joins TRBV6-2 or TRBV6-3 and TRBJ2-1; 12 bases fit TRBD2. The J segment lost 8 bases and the V segment lost 8 bases, leaving 10 bases of the junction unmatched. The CDR3 has 15 residues. In germline, CDR1 is MNHEY, CDR2 SVGEGT. The CDR3 bases that were read are TGTGCCAGCGTGGAACTAGCGGGAGGTTATGATGAG. This gives the protein CASVELAGGYDE. The entire CDR3 protein reads CASVELAGGYDEQFF.

Regarding this clone: The junction departs from germline at one end; a sequencing error may be responsible. The sequence runs out 3 residues before the end of the CDR3; the remainder is reconstructed from the germline J gene. The V gene is TRBV4-2, the J gene TRBJ2-1; D is possibly TRBD2 (7 bases). Germline CDR1 and CDR2: LGHNA and YNFKEQ. The CDR3 has 17 residues. This chain's CDR3 is CASSQELGAGAYNEQFF. CDR3 DNA (partial): TGCGCCAGCAGCCAAGAACTGGGGGCGGGGGCCTACAATGAG.

Notes on this clone: The CDR3 extends 3 residues past the end of the read, so its final part is completed from the germline J gene. The chain uses TRBV30 and TRBJ2-2; a weak D match, TRBD1 (5 bases). The CDR3 spans 15 residues. Germline V gene data show CDR1 as GTSNPN and CDR2 as SVGIG (reference sequence). The CDR3 region is CAWSVKGTGANVLFF. The sequenced CDR3 bases are TGTGCCTGGAGTGTTAAGGGTACTGGGGCCAACGTG.

The chain's CDR3 is CASSLALRGAGAFF. CDR3 bases read: TGTGCCAGCAGCTTGGCCCTGCGGGGGGCTGGA. This chain connects TRBV5-6 to TRBJ1-1, with a weak D call TRBD1 (6 bases). Coverage ceases 3 residues before the CDR3 finishes, and the germline J gene fills in the end. Per germline, CDR1 SGHDT and CDR2 YYEEEE. The CDR3 is 14 amino acids. Looking up the rest from reference TRBV5-6 and TRBJ1-1 gives the full variable domain: DAGVTQSPTHLIKTRGQQVTLRCSPKSGHDTVSWYQQALGQGPQFIFQYYEEEERQRGNFPDRFSGHQFPNYSSELNVNALLLGDSALYLCASSLALRGAGAFFGQGTRLTVV.

As concerns this clone: The CDR3 end is not reached by the read, which stops 3 residues before it; the germline J gene fills it in. This chain links TRBV7-2 with TRBJ1-5; 7 positions match TRBD1. The CDR3 has 16 residues. V shed 0 bases, J shed 3 bases, and the junction held 5 bases outside the gene matches. CDR1 and CDR2 (germline): SGHTA, FQGNSA. The covered CDR3 bases are TGTGCCAGCAGCTTAGCCGGGACAGAACTCAATCAGCCC. It is translated as CASSLAGTELNQP. The entire CDR3 reads CASSLAGTELNQPQHF. Using reference TRBV7-2 and TRBJ1-5 for the parts outside the CDR3, the full variable domain is GAGVSQSPSNKVTEKGKDVELRCDPISGHTALYWYRQSLGQGLEFLIYFQGNSAPDKSGLPSDRFSAERTGGSVSTLTIQRTQQEDSAVYLCASSLAGTELNQPQHFGDGTRLSIL.

CDR3 bases read: TGTGCCAGCAGCTTGTGGGACAGGGGGAGTGAAAAG. Translation gives CASSLWDRGSEK. The full CDR3 reads CASSLWDRGSEKLFF. The J gene is TRBJ2-2, the V gene TRBV7-9; 11 bases line up with TRBD1. The read terminates 3 residues before the CDR3 end, so the remaining end is supplied by the germline J gene. Per germline, CDR1 SEHNR and CDR2 FQNEAQ (reference sequence). The CDR3 runs to 15 residues.

Details on this clone: From the germline J gene comes the end of the CDR3, since the read stops 3 residues before it. The chain employs TRBV7-7 and TRBJ1-2, with no clear D. Germline V gene lookup returns CDR1 SSHAT and CDR2 FNYEAQ (reference sequence). This CDR3 spans 13 amino acids. The germline V and J ends were trimmed by 6 bases and 3 bases, with 11 bases remaining between them. The CDR3 loop reads CASSTNKDYGYTF. The sequenced CDR3 bases are TGTGCCAGCAGTACAAATAAGGACTATGGC.

Comments on this clone: The CDR3 end falls 3 residues outside the read, so it is completed with the germline J gene. The V call is TRBV9, the J call TRBJ2-7; 8 bases map to TRBD1. CDR1 is SGDLS, CDR2 YYNGEE, per germline. The CDR3 loop spans 13 amino acids. The J segment lost 2 bases and the V segment lost 4 bases, leaving 2 bases of the junction unmatched. The DNA read from the CDR3 is TGTGCCAGCAGCTCACAGGGGGCCTACGAG. It is translated as CASSSQGAYE. The CDR3, in full, reads CASSSQGAYEQYF.

A note on this clone: The CDR3 end lies 3 residues beyond the end of the read and is filled in from the germline J gene. This sequence joins TRBV18 and TRBJ2-2, with a possible D match to TRBD1 (6 bases). Germline CDR1 KGHSH, CDR2 LQKENI. This CDR3 has 16 amino acids. This CDR3 reads CASSPPDSPTNEKLFF. The sequenced part of the CDR3 DNA is TGTGCCAGCTCACCACCGGACAGCCCAACTAATGAAAAG.

A word on this clone: Read sequence stops 3 residues before the CDR3 end, and the germline J gene provides the missing end. V usage is TRBV7-3 and J usage is TRBJ2-3, with 8 bases lining up with TRBD1. Per the germline V gene, CDR1 is SGHTA and CDR2 is FQGTGA. J was trimmed by 0 bases and V by 3 bases; bases with no gene match: 11. This CDR3 has 18 amino acids. The DNA read from the CDR3 is TGTGCCAGCAGCTTGGTGGACAGGGAGGTTGCTAGCACAGATACG. Residues: CASSLVDREVASTDT. The whole CDR3 reads CASSLVDREVASTDTQYF.

Concerning this clone itself: Read coverage stops 3 residues before the CDR3 terminus; the germline J gene supplies the remainder. The J gene is TRBJ2-1, the V gene TRBV19; the D gene is possibly TRBD1 (6 bases). Per germline, CDR1 LNHDA and CDR2 SQIVND (reference sequence). This CDR3 comprises 17 residues. Trimming shortened V by 0 bases and J by 3 bases, and 15 bases separated the two germline ends. The CDR3 bases that were read are TGTGCCAGTAGTATAGACAAGGGGGTGGGAAGCTACAATGAG. Translated, it gives CASSIDKGVGSYNE. The full CDR3 protein reads CASSIDKGVGSYNEQFF.

Here the CDR3 reads CASSLFGQGQETQYF. The DNA read from the CDR3 is TGCGCCAGCAGCCTCTTCGGACAGGGCCAAGAGACC. The chain carries TRBV5-1 and TRBJ2-5, with 8 bases identical to TRBD1. The read halts 3 residues ahead of the CDR3 end, with the missing end drawn from the germline J gene. J gave up 1 base and V 4 bases, and 6 bases lay outside the gene matches. This CDR3 has 15 residues. CDR1 and CDR2 (germline): SGHRS, YFSETQ.

Regarding this clone: The read finishes 3 residues shy of the CDR3 end, and the germline J gene is used to complete it. The rearrangement links TRBV6-2 or TRBV6-3 to TRBJ2-7, with 7 bases lining up with TRBD1. Germline V gene data show CDR1 as MNHEY and CDR2 as SVGEGT. The CDR3 length is 16 residues. J was trimmed by 3 bases and V by 7 bases; bases with no gene match: 15. The CDR3 sequence: CASTTLTGAGLYEQYF. Incomplete CDR3 DNA: TGTGCCAGCACTACCCTCACAGGGGCTGGACTCTACGAG.

Concerning this clone itself: The CDR3 end is not reached by the read, which stops 3 residues before it; the germline J gene fills it in. V gene TRBV7-2 combines with J gene TRBJ2-7, with TRBD1 matching 9 bases. V lost 5 bases to trimming and J lost 3 bases; unmatched junction nucleotides: 8. The CDR3 totals 15 residues. The germline gives CDR1 SGHTA, CDR2 FQGNSA. CDR3 amino acids: CASSLEGGQGYEQYF. The sequenced part of the CDR3 DNA is TGTGCCAGCAGCCTCGAGGGGGGACAGGGCTACGAG.

On this clone: The read stops 3 residues short of the end of the CDR3; the missing end is completed from the germline J gene. The chain combines TRBV7-2 with TRBJ2-3; 8 bases map to TRBD1. From germline, CDR1 is SGHTA and CDR2 FQGNSA. This CDR3 contains 13 residues. The CDR3 spells CASSQDRGETQYF. The part of the CDR3 DNA that was read is TGTGCCAGCAGCCAAGACAGGGGCGAGACG.

About this clone itself: The read ends 3 residues early relative to the CDR3; the germline J gene fills the gap. The genes are TRBV7-9 and TRBJ2-3, with 11 bases identical to TRBD1. This CDR3 is 15 amino acids long. Looked up from germline, CDR1 is SEHNR and CDR2 is FQNEAQ (reference sequence). CDR3 DNA (partial): TGTGCCAGCAGCTTGAGGACAGGGGGCTTTGAGACG. Amino acids: CASSLRTGGFET. Given in full, the CDR3 is CASSLRTGGFETQYF.

As to this clone: The read gets to within 3 residues of the CDR3 end, and the germline J gene fills in the rest. The same CDR3 also results from other DNA sequences found in this sample. The chain has TRBV18 and TRBJ1-3; 8 positions match TRBD1. This CDR3 spans 16 amino acids. CDR1 KGHSH and CDR2 LQKENI come from the germline V gene. The V and J ends lost 3 bases and 4 bases, in that order; junction bases with no gene match: 8. CDR3 bases read: TGTGCCAGCTCACCCGACAGGGGAAGCTCCGGAAACACC. Amino acid sequence: CASSPDRGSSGNT. The complete CDR3 protein is CASSPDRGSSGNTIYF.

As to this clone: The read terminates 3 residues before the CDR3 end, so the remaining end is supplied by the germline J gene. The chain carries TRBV7-8 and TRBJ1-5, with D unclear. With 1 base removed from V and 4 bases from J, the gap between germline ends came to 11 bases. This CDR3 region has 15 residues. Germline CDR1 SGHVS, CDR2 FQNEAQ. The DNA read from the CDR3 is TGTGCCAGCAGCTTAGGAGCCACGGGGAATCAGCCC. It yields the protein CASSLGATGNQP. The full CDR3 protein reads CASSLGATGNQPQHF.

Note on this clone: The read is 3 residues too short to cover the CDR3 end, so that end is filled in from the germline J gene. The chain uses TRBV7-2 and TRBJ2-1; the D gene is possibly TRBD1 (6 bases). Germline assignment: CDR1 SGHTA and CDR2 FQGNSA. CDR3 length: 15 amino acids. With 4 bases removed from V and 9 bases from J, the gap between germline ends came to 19 bases. The CDR3 loop is CASSSNHLQGSEQFF. CDR3 DNA, as far as it was read: TGTGCCAGCAGCTCGAACCATCTACAGGGCTCTGAG.

Notes on this clone: The read stops 3 residues short of the end of the CDR3; the missing end is completed from the germline J gene. V is TRBV5-1 and J is TRBJ2-7, with D tentatively TRBD1 (5 bases). The germline gives CDR1 SGHRS, CDR2 YFSETQ. The CDR3 has 14 residues. V lost 8 bases, J lost 3 bases, and 18 bases lay in between. The chain's CDR3 is CASTLGPTDYEQYF. The sequenced CDR3 bases are TGCGCCAGTACCCTCGGACCGACAGACTACGAG.

A note on this clone: The sequence runs out 3 residues before the end of the CDR3; the remainder is reconstructed from the germline J gene. J is TRBJ2-1 and V is TRBV5-1; no clear D gene. CDR1 is SGHRS, CDR2 YFSETQ, per germline. This CDR3 contains 15 residues. Trimming cost V 0 bases and J 7 bases, with 14 bases left between them. CDR3 bases read: TGCGCCAGCAGCTTGGTTTCGGGTTCCGTGAATGAG. Protein: CASSLVSGSVNE. The entire CDR3 protein reads CASSLVSGSVNEQFF. Full variable domain (remainder filled in from reference TRBV5-1 and TRBJ2-1): KAGVTQTPRYLIKTRGQQVTLSCSPISGHRSVSWYQQTPGQGLQFLFEYFSETQRNKGNFPGRFSGRQFSNSRSEMNVSTLELGDSALYLCASSLVSGSVNEQFFGPGTRLTVL.

On this clone: The CDR3 extends 3 residues past the end of the read, so its final part is completed from the germline J gene. The V call is TRBV20-1, the J call TRBJ2-7; 11 bases map to TRBD1. V was pared by 7 bases and J by 1 base, with 9 bases of the junction left unmatched. This CDR3 is built from 15 residues. The V gene's germline CDR1 is DFQATT and CDR2 SNEGSKA (reference sequence). The chain's CDR3 is CSVSPGTGGSYEQYF. The part of the CDR3 DNA that was read is TGCAGTGTTTCCCCCGGGACAGGGGGTTCCTACGAG.

For this clone: The read is 3 residues too short to cover the CDR3 end, so that end is filled in from the germline J gene. This sequence joins TRBV7-2 and TRBJ1-3; D is uncertain. This CDR3 spans 13 amino acids. V lost 1 base to trimming and J lost 5 bases, with 6 bases between them. Germline lookup yields CDR1 SGHTA and CDR2 FQGNSA. The CDR3 is CASSLEQRNTIYF. The sequenced CDR3 bases are TGTGCCAGCAGCTTAGAACAGCGAAACACC.

With respect to this clone: With the read ending 3 residues before the CDR3 end, the germline J gene is used to fill in that end. The rearrangement links TRBV2 to TRBJ1-2, with TRBD1 matching over 8 bases. The CDR3 runs 13 residues. CDR1 is SNHLY and CDR2 is FYNNEI in the germline V gene. The V gene end was trimmed by 11 bases and the J gene end by 4 bases; junction bases not matched to a gene: 9. The CDR3 here is CAGRSGTGYGYTF. The part of the CDR3 DNA that was read is TGTGCCGGACGATCCGGGACAGGCTATGGC.

The CDR3 sequence is CASSSRLAGGEQFF. Incomplete CDR3 DNA: TGCGCCAGCAGCTCCCGACTAGCGGGGGGTGAG. The rearrangement joins TRBV5-1 to TRBJ2-1, with 13 bases aligning to TRBD2. The CDR3 end lies 3 residues beyond the end of the read and is filled in from the germline J gene. V shed 3 bases, J shed 9 bases, and the junction held 3 bases outside the gene matches. Germline V lookup: CDR1 SGHRS, CDR2 YFSETQ. The CDR3 has 14 amino acids.

Notes on this clone: The read terminates 3 residues ahead of where the CDR3 ends, so the germline J gene completes it. This sequence joins TRBV4-2 and TRBJ2-7, with 12 bases that match TRBD1. The germline CDR1 and CDR2 sequences are LGHNA and YNFKEQ. The CDR3 sequence is 16 residues long. Germline trimming cut 4 bases from V and 4 bases from J; bases unmatched to any gene: 8. The DNA read from the CDR3 is TGTGCCAGCAGCCGGGACAGGGGGCCGGGGGGTTACGAG. It encodes CASSRDRGPGGYE. The entire CDR3 protein reads CASSRDRGPGGYEQYF.

On this clone: The read halts 3 residues ahead of the CDR3 end, with the missing end drawn from the germline J gene. The chain employs TRBV19 and TRBJ2-1; 7 positions match TRBD2. V gave up 4 bases and J gave up 5 bases; unmatched junction bases: 5. This CDR3 has 14 residues. Germline CDR1 is LNHDA and CDR2 is SQIVND (reference sequence). CDR3 sequence reads: CASSTILAHNEQFF. CDR3 bases read: TGTGCCAGTAGTACTATACTAGCGCACAATGAG.

For this clone: From the germline J gene comes the end of the CDR3, since the read stops 3 residues before it. V gene TRBV7-9 combines with J gene TRBJ2-3; 14 bases are shared with TRBD2. This CDR3 has 15 amino acids. CDR1 and CDR2 (germline): SEHNR, FQNEAQ (reference sequence). CDR3 sequence: CASSSGLAGGKTQYF. The sequenced part of the CDR3 DNA is TGTGCCAGCAGCTCCGGACTAGCGGGGGGTAAGACG.